This TCR beta chain was sequenced for a study of cytomegalovirus exposure and HLA in healthy donors. Germline V gene sequence: CDR1 SEHNR, CDR2 FQNEAQ (reference sequence). Trimming at V came to 4 bases and at J to 5 bases, leaving 7 bases not matched to a gene. CDR3 size: 14 residues. PCR primers comprised 60 Vbeta and 13 Jbeta primers. Libraries were prepared by immunoSEQ multiplex PCR; TCRdb keeps only in-frame clonotypes and omits some of them. The top ten hold about 3.8% of the sample, which has some 200,000 clones, roughly 80% seen once. V gene TRBV7-9 combines with J gene TRBJ2-7; 8 bases align to TRBD2. This receptor was identified in a man in his fifties or sixties in good health and CMV-seronegative. Sequencing was done on a sample of PBMCs. The CDR3 nucleotides are TGTGCCAGCAGCTCCGGACTAGCCGTCCACGAGCAGTACTTC. It codes for CASSSGLAVHEQYF.